The sequence of this T cell receptor (beta chain) was determined in a study of blood T cell repertoires in COVID-19. Study information: Samples of COVID-19 (acute and convalescent) were obtained from the United States, Italy and Spain.

Methods used by the authors: Estimation of nucleated cell counts relied on the amplification of reference gene primers. The table came from immunoSEQ multiplex PCR; TCRdb's copy has only in-frame clones and leaves some out. That table gives V, J and clone size, and the DNA gave D and trimming. The data contain about 200,000 clones, approximately 86% of them seen just once; the ten biggest clones take up approximately 3%. The length of the CDR3 is 13 residues. Germline V CDR1 and CDR2: LNHDA, SQIVND (reference sequence). Trimming pared 5 bases from V and 8 bases from J, leaving 15 bases between. Sequenced sample: peripheral blood. The chain uses TRBV19 and TRBJ1-2; weak D call: TRBD1 (6 bases). This clonotype was sampled from a man aged 55 to 70 with acute or convalescent COVID-19. CDR3 coding DNA: TGTGCCAGTAGTGCCGGGACATTTGGGGGCTACACCTTC. As protein: CASSAGTFGGYTF.